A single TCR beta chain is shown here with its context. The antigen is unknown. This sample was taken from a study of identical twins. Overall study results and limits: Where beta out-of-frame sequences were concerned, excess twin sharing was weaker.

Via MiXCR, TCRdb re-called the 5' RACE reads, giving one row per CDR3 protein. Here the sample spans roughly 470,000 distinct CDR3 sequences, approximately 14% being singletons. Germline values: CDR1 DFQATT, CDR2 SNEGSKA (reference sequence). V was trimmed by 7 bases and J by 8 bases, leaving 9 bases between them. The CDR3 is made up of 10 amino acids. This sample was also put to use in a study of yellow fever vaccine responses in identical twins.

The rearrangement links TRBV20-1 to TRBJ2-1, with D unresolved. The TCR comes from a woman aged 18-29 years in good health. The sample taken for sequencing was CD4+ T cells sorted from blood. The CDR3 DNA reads TGCAGTGGTGCTCGTGATGAGCAGTTCTTC. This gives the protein CSGARDEQFF.